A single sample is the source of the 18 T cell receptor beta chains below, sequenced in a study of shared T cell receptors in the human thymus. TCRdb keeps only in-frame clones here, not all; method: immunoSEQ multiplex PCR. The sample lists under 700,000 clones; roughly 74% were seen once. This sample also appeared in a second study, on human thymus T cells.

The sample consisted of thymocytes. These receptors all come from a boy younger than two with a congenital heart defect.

The CDR3 sequence: CASRNDRGPREQYF. The CDR3 bases are TGCGCCAGCAGAAACGACAGGGGGCCTAGGGAGCAGTACTTC. The J gene is TRBJ2-7, the V gene TRBV5-1, with 10 bases lining up with TRBD1. Germline CDR1 reads SGHRS; CDR2 reads YFSETQ. The CDR3 is 14 residues long. The V gene end was trimmed by 5 bases and the J gene end by 7 bases; junction bases not matched to a gene: 9.

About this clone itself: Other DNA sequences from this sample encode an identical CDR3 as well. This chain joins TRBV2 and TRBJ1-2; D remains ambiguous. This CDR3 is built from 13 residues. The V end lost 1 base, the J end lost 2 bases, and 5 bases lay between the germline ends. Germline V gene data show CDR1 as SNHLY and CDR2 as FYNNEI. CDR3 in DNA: TGTGCCAGCAGTGAAGGCAGGAACTATGGCTACACCTTC. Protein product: CASSEGRNYGYTF.

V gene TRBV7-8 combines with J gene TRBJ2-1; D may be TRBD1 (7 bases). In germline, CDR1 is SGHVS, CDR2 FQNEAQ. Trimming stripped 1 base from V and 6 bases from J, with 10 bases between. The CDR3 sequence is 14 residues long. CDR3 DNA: TGTGCCAGCAGCTTAGGCAGGGGGGCCAATGAGCAGTTCTTC. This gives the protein CASSLGRGANEQFF.

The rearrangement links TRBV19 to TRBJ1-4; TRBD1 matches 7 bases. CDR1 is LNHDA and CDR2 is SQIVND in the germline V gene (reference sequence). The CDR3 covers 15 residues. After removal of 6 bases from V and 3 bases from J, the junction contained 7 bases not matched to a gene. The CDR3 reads CASSRQGPPNEKLFF. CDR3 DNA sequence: TGTGCCAGTAGCCGACAGGGCCCTCCTAATGAAAAACTGTTTTTT.

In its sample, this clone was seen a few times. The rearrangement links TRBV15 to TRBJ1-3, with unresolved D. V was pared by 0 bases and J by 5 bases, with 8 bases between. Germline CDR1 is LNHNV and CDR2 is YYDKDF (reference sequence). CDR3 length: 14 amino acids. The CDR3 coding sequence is TGTGCCACCAGCAGAGATCGGTACCGAAACACCATATATTTT. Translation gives CATSRDRYRNTIYF.

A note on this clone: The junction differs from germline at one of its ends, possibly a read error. Here the CDR3 reads CTSSFRAGSLGDQPQHF. CDR3 in DNA: TGTACCAGCAGTTTTCGGGCAGGGTCCCTAGGGGATCAGCCCCAGCATTTT. The chain combines TRBV28 with TRBJ1-5; D possibly corresponds to TRBD1 (5 bases). Germline values: CDR1 MDHEN, CDR2 SYDVKM. The CDR3 sequence is 17 residues long.

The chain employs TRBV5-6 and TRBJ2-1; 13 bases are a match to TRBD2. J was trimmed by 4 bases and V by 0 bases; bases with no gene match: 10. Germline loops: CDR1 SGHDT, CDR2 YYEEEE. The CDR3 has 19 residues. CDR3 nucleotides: TGTGCCAGCAGCTTGGCCGGGGGGACTAGCGGGACGGTATACAATGAGCAGTTCTTC. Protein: CASSLAGGTSGTVYNEQFF.

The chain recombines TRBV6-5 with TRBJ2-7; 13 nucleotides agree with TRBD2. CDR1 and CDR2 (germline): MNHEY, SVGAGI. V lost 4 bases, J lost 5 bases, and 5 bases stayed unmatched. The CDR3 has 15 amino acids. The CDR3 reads CASSSGLAGAHEQYF. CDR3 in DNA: TGTGCCAGCAGTTCCGGACTAGCGGGAGCCCACGAGCAGTACTTC.

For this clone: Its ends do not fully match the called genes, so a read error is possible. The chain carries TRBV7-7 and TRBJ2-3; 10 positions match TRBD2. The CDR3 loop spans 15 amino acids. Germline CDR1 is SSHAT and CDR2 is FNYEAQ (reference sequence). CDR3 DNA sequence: TGTGCTAGCAGCCCATCAAGCGGGAGGGGAGATACGCAGTATTTT. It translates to CASSPSSGRGDTQYF.

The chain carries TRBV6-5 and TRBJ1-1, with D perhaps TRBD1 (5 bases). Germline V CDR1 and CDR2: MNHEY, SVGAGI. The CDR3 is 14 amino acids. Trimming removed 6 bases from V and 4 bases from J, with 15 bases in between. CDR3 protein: CASRKRGEGTEAFF. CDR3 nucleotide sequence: TGTGCCAGCAGAAAACGGGGGGAGGGCACTGAAGCTTTCTTT.

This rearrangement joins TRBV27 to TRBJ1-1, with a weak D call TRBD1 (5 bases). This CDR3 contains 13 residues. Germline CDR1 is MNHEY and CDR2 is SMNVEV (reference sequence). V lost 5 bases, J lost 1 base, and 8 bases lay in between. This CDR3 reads CASSATGNTEAFF. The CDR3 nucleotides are TGTGCCAGCAGTGCCACAGGGAACACTGAAGCTTTCTTT.

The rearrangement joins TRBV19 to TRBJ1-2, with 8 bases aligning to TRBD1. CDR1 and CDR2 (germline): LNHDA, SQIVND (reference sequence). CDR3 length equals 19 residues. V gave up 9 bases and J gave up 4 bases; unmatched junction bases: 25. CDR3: CASSPPLPGQVGALYGYTF. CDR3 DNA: TGTGCCAGCTCACCCCCCCTTCCGGGACAGGTGGGGGCTCTCTATGGCTACACCTTC.

Here the CDR3 reads CSVEDSEPYEQYF. The CDR3 DNA is TGCAGCGTTGAGGACAGCGAACCCTACGAGCAGTACTTC. This chain uses TRBV29-1 with TRBJ2-5; D perhaps matches TRBD1 (6 bases). TRBJ2-7 explains the end of the DNA better; the J call may be wrong. This CDR3 region has 13 residues. In germline, CDR1 is SQVTM, CDR2 ANQGSEA.

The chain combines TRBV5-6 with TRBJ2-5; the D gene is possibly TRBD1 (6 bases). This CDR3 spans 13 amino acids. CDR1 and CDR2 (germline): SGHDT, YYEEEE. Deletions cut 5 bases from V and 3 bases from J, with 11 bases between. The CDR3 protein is CASRAGAKETQYF. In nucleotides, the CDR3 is TGTGCCAGCAGGGCAGGGGCTAAAGAGACCCAGTACTTC.

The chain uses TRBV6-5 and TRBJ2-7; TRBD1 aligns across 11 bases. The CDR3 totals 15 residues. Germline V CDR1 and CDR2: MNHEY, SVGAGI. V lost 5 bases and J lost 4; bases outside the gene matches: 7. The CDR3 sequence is CASSTPGQGGYEQYF. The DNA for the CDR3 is TGTGCCAGCAGTACGCCGGGACAGGGGGGGTACGAGCAGTACTTC.

CDR3 sequence: CASSVRGSAKDGYTF. In DNA, the CDR3 is TGTGCCAGCAGCGTTAGGGGGAGCGCGAAGGATGGCTACACCTTC. J is TRBJ1-2 and V is TRBV7-2; D may be TRBD1 (6 bases). The CDR3 contains 15 residues. Trimming took 5 bases from V and 6 from J, leaving 19 bases between them. The germline V gene encodes CDR1 SGHTA and CDR2 FQGNSA. Looking up the rest from reference TRBV7-2 and TRBJ1-2 gives the full variable domain: GAGVSQSPSNKVTEKGKDVELRCDPISGHTALYWYRQSLGQGLEFLIYFQGNSAPDKSGLPSDRFSAERTGGSVSTLTIQRTQQEDSAVYLCASSVRGSAKDGYTFGSGTRLTVV.

In nucleotides, the CDR3 is TGCGCCAGCAGCTTGGGTGGGAGGTCGCACGAGCAGTACTTC. Translation gives CASSLGGRSHEQYF. The chain is built from TRBV5-1 and TRBJ2-7, with D perhaps matching TRBD2 (6 bases). V was pared by 0 bases and J by 5 bases, with 12 bases between. This CDR3 spans 14 amino acids. The germline gives CDR1 SGHRS, CDR2 YFSETQ.

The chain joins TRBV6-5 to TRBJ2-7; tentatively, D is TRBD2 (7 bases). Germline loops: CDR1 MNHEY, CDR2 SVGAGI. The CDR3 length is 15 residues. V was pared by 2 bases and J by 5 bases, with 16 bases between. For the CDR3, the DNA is TGTGCCAGCAGTTACCGGGGGGCTGGCCCCCACGAGCAGTACTTC. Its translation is CASSYRGAGPHEQYF.